One T cell receptor (beta chain) is described in this entry. Its antigen remains unidentified. Germline V gene data show CDR1 as SGHTA and CDR2 as FQGTGA. V was pared by 3 bases and J by 4 bases, with 7 bases between. This CDR3 contains 13 residues. Post-ART PBMC samples numbered at least two per donor, and pre-ART ones at least one. Survey level was the resolution at which the v3.0 immunoSEQ assay ran. Assay used: immunoSEQ multiplex PCR; TCRdb lists only in-frame clones, some missing. The table has about 36,000 clones, about 94% seen once. These data belong to a study of long-term antiretroviral therapy in people with HIV. About the study: The study's earliest collections predate the 2015 immediate-ART recommendation by about a decade. Study-wide results and caveats: ART-treated samples gained diversity yet remained below transplant donor controls.

The sample here was unsorted PBMCs, taken 4.1 years after starting antiretroviral therapy. The TCR originated in a woman between 45 and 65 years old with HIV. The chain employs TRBV7-3 and TRBJ1-3; D gene unclear. Here the CDR3 reads CASSFDPGNTIYF. The CDR3 DNA reads as TGTGCCAGCAGCTTTGACCCCGGAAACACCATATATTTT.